Listed below are T cell receptor beta chains from one sample, sequenced in a study of cytomegalovirus exposure and HLA in healthy donors. Profiling relied on immunoSEQ multiplex PCR, and the TCRdb table lists in-frame clones only, not all of them. The sample has 120,000 or so clones; approximately 80% are singletons. Sequenced input: PBMCs. All receptors derive from a young man in good health and CMV-seronegative. CDR3s leave out the opening cysteine and the closing phenylalanine or tryptophan. The order of the fields is V gene, CDR3 protein.

v_gene: TRBV4-3
CDR3aa: ASSQRQGANTEAF

v_gene: TRBV10-3
CDR3aa: AIGTGTDYTEAF

v_gene: TRBV5-1
CDR3aa: ASGSGGTDTQY

v_gene: TRBV5-1
CDR3aa: ASSALSGTAGSYEQY

v_gene: TRBV30
CDR3aa: AWSSGSAAYNEQF

v_gene: TRBV7-9
CDR3aa: ASSPPDRMNTEAF

v_gene: TRBV4-3
CDR3aa: ASSQASGTTGTQY

v_gene: TRBV14
CDR3aa: ASSQLTQASTDTQY

v_gene: TRBV4-2
CDR3aa: ASSQDQGSSSYEQY

v_gene: TRBV13
CDR3aa: ASSHPPKGANEKLF

v_gene: TRBV28
CDR3aa: ASSSVYSNQPQH

v_gene: TRBV6-5
CDR3aa: ASSIQQGGEKLF

v_gene: TRBV11-3
CDR3aa: ASSPGTAAVGEQY

v_gene: TRBV5-1
CDR3aa: ASSSGLGSSYNEQF

v_gene: TRBV30
CDR3aa: AWTLRQGSEQY

v_gene: TRBV4-1
CDR3aa: ATTMTARADTQY

v_gene: TRBV6-5
CDR3aa: ASREYRSSNQPQH

v_gene: TRBV7-9
CDR3aa: ASSLVLQGYQETQY

v_gene: TRBV13
CDR3aa: ASSPRTSGSHNEQF

v_gene: TRBV5-1
CDR3aa: ASSLGGTSGLNEQF

v_gene: TRBV27
CDR3aa: ASRPPAAGGEQY

v_gene: TRBV19
CDR3aa: ASSLQGTSSYNEQF

v_gene: TRBV28
CDR3aa: ASRTGGGYEQY

v_gene: TRBV11-2
CDR3aa: ASSLNRVGTGELF

v_gene: TRBV12-5
CDR3aa: ASGLAVANEKLF

v_gene: TRBV7-2
CDR3aa: ASSLGHPRLAENNEQF

v_gene: TRBV20-1
CDR3aa: SVGGAETQY

v_gene: TRBV4-1
CDR3aa: ASSQDRGIADTQY

v_gene: TRBV9
CDR3aa: ASSVGGLAGFSYNEQF

v_gene: TRBV19
CDR3aa: ASTPGRGQVYEQY

v_gene: TRBV6-5
CDR3aa: ASRPQGRETQY

v_gene: TRBV7-9
CDR3aa: ASSPWTGTF

v_gene: TRBV27
CDR3aa: ASSRNGVTSEKLF

v_gene: TRBV28
CDR3aa: ASSSGLAGDFLDTQY

v_gene: TRBV19
CDR3aa: ASSIVGREGGGNTIY

v_gene: TRBV30
CDR3aa: AWSPASGRFPYNEQF

v_gene: TRBV7-9
CDR3aa: ASEGQVQETQY

v_gene: TRBV30
CDR3aa: AWSVQGLYNEQF

v_gene: TRBV27
CDR3aa: ASSFYPPGTGGLDTEAF

v_gene: TRBV7-2
CDR3aa: ASSSGLYTDTQY

v_gene: TRBV9
CDR3aa: ASSVQDRADHEQF

v_gene: TRBV7-2
CDR3aa: ASSPRTSGRGETQY

v_gene: TRBV6-5
CDR3aa: ASSLQGAGHTEAF

v_gene: TRBV10-1
CDR3aa: ASSVGDRGTNTEAF

v_gene: TRBV9
CDR3aa: ASSVGGVGSGANVLT

v_gene: TRBV5-4
CDR3aa: ASSSRAGANVLT

v_gene: TRBV28
CDR3aa: ASSLSRGWETQY

v_gene: TRBV29-1
CDR3aa: SVAGGIGEKLF

v_gene: TRBV6-1
CDR3aa: ASTILAGGNNEQF

v_gene: TRBV10-2
CDR3aa: ASSESRQGVDGYT

v_gene: TRBV19
CDR3aa: ASSTPGLGNEQF

v_gene: TRBV28
CDR3aa: ASSFRGPTSYEQY

v_gene: TRBV7-3
CDR3aa: ASSQTSSGNEQF

v_gene: TRBV18
CDR3aa: ASSLTGAYEQY

v_gene: TRBV25-1
CDR3aa: ASSVTGGTEAF

v_gene: TRBV10-1
CDR3aa: ASSERLRASGGQF